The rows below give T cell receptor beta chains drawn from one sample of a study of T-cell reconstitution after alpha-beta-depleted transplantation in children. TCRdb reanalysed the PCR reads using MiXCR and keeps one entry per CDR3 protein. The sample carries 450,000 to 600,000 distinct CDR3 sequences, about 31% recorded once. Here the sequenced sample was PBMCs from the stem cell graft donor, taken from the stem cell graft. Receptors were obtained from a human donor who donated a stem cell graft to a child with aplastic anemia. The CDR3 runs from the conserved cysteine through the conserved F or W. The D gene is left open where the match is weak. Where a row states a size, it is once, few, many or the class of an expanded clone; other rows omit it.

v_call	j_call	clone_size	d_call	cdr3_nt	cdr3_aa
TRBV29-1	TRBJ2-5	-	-	TGCAGCGTTGAAGATATCAGAGAAAGGGCATTCCAAGAGACCCAGTACTTC	CSVEDIRERAFQETQYF
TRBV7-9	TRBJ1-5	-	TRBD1	TGTGCCAGCAGCTCCGGACAGGGCCATCAGCCCCAGCATTTT	CASSSGQGHQPQHF
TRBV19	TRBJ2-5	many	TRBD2	TGTGCCAGTAGTGCCCGAGGAGCGGGGTACCAAGAGACCCAGTACTTC	CASSARGAGYQETQYF
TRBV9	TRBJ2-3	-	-	TGTGCCAGCAGCGTCAGCGGAGATACGCAGTATTTT	CASSVSGDTQYF
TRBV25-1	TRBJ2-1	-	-	TGTGCCAGCGTCCGGGACTTCCCCCATGAGCAGTTCTTC	CASVRDFPHEQFF
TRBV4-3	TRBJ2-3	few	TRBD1	TGCGCCAGCAGCCAAGATGTGGAGACAGGGGCCGATACGCAGTATTTT	CASSQDVETGADTQYF
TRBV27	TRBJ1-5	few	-	TGTGCCAGCAGTAAACGGGGGCAATCGGGCAATCAGCCCCAGCATTTT	CASSKRGQSGNQPQHF
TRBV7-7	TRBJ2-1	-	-	TGTGCCAGCAGCCCCCCCGGACAGCCCAATGAGCAGTTCTTC	CASSPPGQPNEQFF
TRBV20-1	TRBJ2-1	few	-	TGCAGTGCTAGAGTACCAATCGTGGAGCAGTTCTTC	CSARVPIVEQFF
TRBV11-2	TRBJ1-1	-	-	TGTGCCAGCAGCCCGATGGGGAGGAACACTGAAGCTTTCTTT	CASSPMGRNTEAFF
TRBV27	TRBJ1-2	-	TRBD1	TGTGCCAGCACCCTGAAACAGGGGTTCTATGGCTACACCTTC	CASTLKQGFYGYTF
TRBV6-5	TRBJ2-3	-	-	TGTGCCAGCAGTTACTTCGCGGTACTCCCCCCAGATACCCAGTATTTT	CASSYFAVLPPDTQYF
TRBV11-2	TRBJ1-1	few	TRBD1	TGTGCCAGCAGCTCAGATAGGGACAGGGGAAATCAACGTGCTGAAGCTTTCTTT	CASSSDRDRGNQRAEAFF
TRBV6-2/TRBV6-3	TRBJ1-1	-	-	TGTGCCAGCAGAAAGAGGGCAACTGAAGCTTTCTTT	CASRKRATEAFF
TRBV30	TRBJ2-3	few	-	TGTGCCTGGAACCTGGGGGGAGATACGCAGTATTTT	CAWNLGGDTQYF
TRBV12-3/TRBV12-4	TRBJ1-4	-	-	TGTGCCAGCAGTTTAATCGAGGGGACTTTCGAAAAACTGTTTTTT	CASSLIEGTFEKLFF